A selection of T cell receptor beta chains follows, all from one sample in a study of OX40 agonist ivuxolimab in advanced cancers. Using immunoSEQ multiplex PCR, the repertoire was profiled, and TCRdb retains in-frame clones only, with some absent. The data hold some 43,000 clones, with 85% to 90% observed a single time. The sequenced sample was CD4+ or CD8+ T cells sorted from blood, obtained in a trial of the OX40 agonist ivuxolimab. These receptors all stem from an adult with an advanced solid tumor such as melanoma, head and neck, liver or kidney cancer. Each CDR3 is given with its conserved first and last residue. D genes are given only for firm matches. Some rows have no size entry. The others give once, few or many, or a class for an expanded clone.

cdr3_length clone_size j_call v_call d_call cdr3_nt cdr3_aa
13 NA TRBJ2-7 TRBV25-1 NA TGTGCCAGTCTGTGGGGGTCTAACTACGAGCAGTACTTC CASLWGSNYEQYF
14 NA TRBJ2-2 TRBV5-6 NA TGTGCCAGCAGCGTTCATCCAGACACCGGGGAGCTGTTTTTT CASSVHPDTGELFF
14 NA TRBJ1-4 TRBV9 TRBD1 TGTGCCAGCAGCTCCGGGACAGGGGTTGAAAAACTGTTTTTT CASSSGTGVEKLFF
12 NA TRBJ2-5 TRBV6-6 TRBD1 TGTGCCAGCAGAGGGGGACAGAAGACCCAGTACTTC CASRGGQKTQYF
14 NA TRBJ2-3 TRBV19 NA TGTGCCAGTAACGGACCCCAAAGCACAGATACGCAGTATTTT CASNGPQSTDTQYF
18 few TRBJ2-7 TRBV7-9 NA TGTGCCAGCAGCTCCGAGACCGGTCTCGGGGAGTCAGGAAACGAGCAGTACTTC CASSSETGLGESGNEQYF
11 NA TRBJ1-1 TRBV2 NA TGTGCCAGCAGTGCCAACACTGAAGCTTTCTTT CASSANTEAFF
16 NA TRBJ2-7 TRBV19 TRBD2 TGTGCCAGTAGTCTCGGACTAGCGGGGGACCCCTACGAGCAGTACTTC CASSLGLAGDPYEQYF
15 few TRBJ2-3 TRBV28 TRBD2 TGTGCCAGCAGTTCTAGCGGGGCTCACACAGATACGCAGTATTTT CASSSSGAHTDTQYF
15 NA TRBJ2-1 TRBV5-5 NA TGTGCCAGCACCTTCAGGGTCCAGGTTGACAATGAGCAGTTCTTC CASTFRVQVDNEQFF
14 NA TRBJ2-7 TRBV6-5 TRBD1 TGTGCCAGCAGTTACAGGGGGCGCGTTGGCGAGCAGTACTTC CASSYRGRVGEQYF
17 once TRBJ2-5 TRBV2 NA TGTGCCAGCAGTGAAGTAACGGGACAGAGAGAGGGGGGGACCCAGTACTTC CASSEVTGQREGGTQYF
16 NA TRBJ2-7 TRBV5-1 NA TGCGCCAGCAGCTTGCGTTTTGGGGGGAACCCCTACGAGCAGTACTTC CASSLRFGGNPYEQYF
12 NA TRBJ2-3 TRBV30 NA TGTGCCTCCACCACGGGGGCAGATACGCAGTATTTT CASTTGADTQYF
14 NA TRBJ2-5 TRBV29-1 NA TGCAGCGTTGGGGGACGGGGGTACCAAGAGACCCAGTACTTC CSVGGRGYQETQYF
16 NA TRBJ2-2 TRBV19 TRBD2 TGTGCCAGCCTCGGGTTGGCGGGAGATAACACCGGGGAGCTGTTTTTT CASLGLAGDNTGELFF
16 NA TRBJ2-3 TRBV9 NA TGTGCCAGCAGCGTAGCGGCGGGCCACTTTGCAGATACGCAGTATTTT CASSVAAGHFADTQYF
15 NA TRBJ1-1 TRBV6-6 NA TGTGCCAGCAGTTACGGCGGGAGGTCGAACACTGAAGCTTTCTTT CASSYGGRSNTEAFF
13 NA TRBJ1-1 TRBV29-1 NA TGCAGCGCCCGACAGTCCTCTTCGACTGAAGCTTTCTTT CSARQSSSTEAFF
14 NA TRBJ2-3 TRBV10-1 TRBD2 TGCGCCAGCAGTGAGCTGAGCGGGAGGGATACGCAGTATTTT CASSELSGRDTQYF
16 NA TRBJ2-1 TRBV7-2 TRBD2 TGTGCCAGCAGGACTAGCGGGGGGGTCTCCTACAATGAGCAGTTCTTC CASRTSGGVSYNEQFF
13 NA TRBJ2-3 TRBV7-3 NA TGTGCCAGCAGCTTACTACACACAGATACGCAGTATTTT CASSLLHTDTQYF
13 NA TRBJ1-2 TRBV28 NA TGTGCCAGCAGTTTAAGAGGGGTCTATGGCTACACCTTC CASSLRGVYGYTF
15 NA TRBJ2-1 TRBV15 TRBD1 TGTGCCACCAGCAGAGTTGGACAGGCCTACAATGAGCAGTTCTTC CATSRVGQAYNEQFF
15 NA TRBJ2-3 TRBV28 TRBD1 TGTGCCAGCAGTTCTGGGACAGGGGTCCAGGGTACGCAGTATTTT CASSSGTGVQGTQYF
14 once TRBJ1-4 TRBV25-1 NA TGTGCCAGCAGTGACACCACTGTAAATGAAAAACTGTTTTTT CASSDTTVNEKLFF
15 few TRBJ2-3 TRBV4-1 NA TGCGCCAGCAGCCCGCCCGGGGGGCTTGGAGATACGCAGTATTTT CASSPPGGLGDTQYF
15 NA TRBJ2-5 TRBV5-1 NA TGCGCCAGCAGCTTGACCTTGGCTCCTCGGGAGACCCAGTACTTC CASSLTLAPRETQYF
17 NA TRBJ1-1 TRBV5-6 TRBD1 TGTGCCAGCAGCCCGAAGCGACAGGGCTTAATGAACACTGAAGCTTTCTTT CASSPKRQGLMNTEAFF